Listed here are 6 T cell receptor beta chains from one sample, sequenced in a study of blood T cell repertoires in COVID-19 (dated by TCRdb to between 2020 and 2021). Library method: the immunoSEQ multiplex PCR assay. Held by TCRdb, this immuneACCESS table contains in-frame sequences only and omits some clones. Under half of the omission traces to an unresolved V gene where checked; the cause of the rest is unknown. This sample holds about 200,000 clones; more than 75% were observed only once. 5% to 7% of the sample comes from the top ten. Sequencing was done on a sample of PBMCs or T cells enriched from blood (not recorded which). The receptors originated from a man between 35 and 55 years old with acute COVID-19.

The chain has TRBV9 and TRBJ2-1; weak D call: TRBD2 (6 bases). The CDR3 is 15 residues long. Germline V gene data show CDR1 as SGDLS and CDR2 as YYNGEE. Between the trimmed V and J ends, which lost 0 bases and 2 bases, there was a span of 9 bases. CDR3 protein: CASSVVADPYNEQFF. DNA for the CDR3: TGTGCCAGCAGCGTAGTAGCGGACCCCTACAATGAGCAGTTCTTC.

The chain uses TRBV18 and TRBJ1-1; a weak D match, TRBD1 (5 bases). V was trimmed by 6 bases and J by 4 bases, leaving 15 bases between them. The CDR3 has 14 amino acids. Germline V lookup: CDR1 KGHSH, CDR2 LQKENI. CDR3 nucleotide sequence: TGTGCCAGCTCCCTTAGGGGCGAGTCCACTGAAGCTTTCTTT. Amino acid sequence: CASSLRGESTEAFF.

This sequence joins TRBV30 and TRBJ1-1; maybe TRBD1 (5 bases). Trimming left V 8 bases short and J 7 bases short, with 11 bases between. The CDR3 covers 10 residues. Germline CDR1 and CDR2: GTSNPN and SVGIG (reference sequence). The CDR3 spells CARGGIEAFF. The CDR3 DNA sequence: TGTGCCCGCGGGGGGATTGAAGCTTTCTTT.

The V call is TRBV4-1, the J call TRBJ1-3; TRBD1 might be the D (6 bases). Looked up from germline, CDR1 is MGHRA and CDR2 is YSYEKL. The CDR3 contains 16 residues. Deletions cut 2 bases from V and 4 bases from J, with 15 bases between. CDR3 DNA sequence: TGCGCCAGCAGCCAAAGATTTTCAGGGGACGGAAACACCATATATTTT. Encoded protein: CASSQRFSGDGNTIYF.

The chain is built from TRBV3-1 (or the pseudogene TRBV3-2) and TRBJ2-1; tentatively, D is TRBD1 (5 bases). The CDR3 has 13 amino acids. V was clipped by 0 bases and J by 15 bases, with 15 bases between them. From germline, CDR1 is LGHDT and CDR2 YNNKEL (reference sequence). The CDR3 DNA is TGTGCCAGCAGCCAAGATCCCAGGGCCGGTGGGTTCTTC. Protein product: CASSQDPRAGGFF.

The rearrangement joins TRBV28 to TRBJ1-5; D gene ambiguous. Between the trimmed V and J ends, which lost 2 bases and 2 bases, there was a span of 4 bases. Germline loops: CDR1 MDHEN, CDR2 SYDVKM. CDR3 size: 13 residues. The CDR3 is CASSLQGNQPQHF. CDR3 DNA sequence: TGTGCCAGCAGTTTACAGGGCAATCAGCCCCAGCATTTT.